This T cell receptor beta chain comes out of a study of blood T cell repertoires in COVID-19. Study context: From T cells, B-cell-depleted T cells, or PBMCs came the material, which was cDNA or gDNA.

Libraries were prepared by immunoSEQ multiplex PCR; TCRdb keeps only in-frame clonotypes and omits some of them. The sample lists 430,000 or so clones, over 75% occurring once. Individuals aged roughly 18 to 95 years were recruited from about two dozen US areas. Sequenced input: PBMCs or T cells enriched from blood (not recorded which). The receptor was isolated from a woman in her thirties or forties who had recovered from COVID-19.

The CDR3 DNA is TGTGCCAGCAGCTTATCTAGAAATGAGCAGTTCTTC. Translation gives CASSLSRNEQFF. The chain recombines TRBV11-3 with TRBJ2-1; no firm D call. Trimming took off 2 bases at V and 7 bases at J, with 6 bases between the two ends. Germline CDR1 is SGHNT and CDR2 is YENEEA. There are 12 residues in the CDR3. Variable domain in full (rest from reference TRBV11-3 and TRBJ2-1): EAGVVQSPRYKIIEKKQPVAFWCNPISGHNTLYWYLQNLGQGPELLIRYENEEAVDDSQLPKDRFSAERLKGVDSTLKIQPAELGDSAVYLCASSLSRNEQFFGPGTRLTVL.